The rows below give T cell receptor beta chains drawn from one sample of a study of blood T cell repertoires in COVID-19. Profiling relied on immunoSEQ multiplex PCR, and the TCRdb table lists in-frame clones only, not all of them. This table holds roughly 80,000 clones, about 87% found once. Sequenced sample: peripheral blood. These receptors were taken from a human donor in a cohort sampled during active COVID-19. The CDR3 runs from the conserved cysteine through the conserved F or W. The order of the fields is D gene, J gene, clone size, V gene, CDR3 protein, CDR3 DNA. The D gene is left open where the match is weak. Clone size appears in some rows only: once, few, many, or a class for an expanded clone.

d_gene: .
j_gene: TRBJ1-5
abundance: once
v_gene: TRBV20-1
CDR3aa: CSASPGGQFSNQPQHF
CDR3nt: TGCAGTGCTAGTCCTGGGGGCCAATTTAGCAATCAGCCCCAGCATTTT

d_gene: TRBD2
j_gene: TRBJ2-5
abundance: .
v_gene: TRBV5-4
CDR3aa: CASSYGLAGVETQYF
CDR3nt: TGTGCCAGCAGCTATGGACTAGCGGGGGTTGAGACCCAGTACTTC

d_gene: .
j_gene: TRBJ2-1
abundance: .
v_gene: TRBV21-1
CDR3aa: CASSLNPGLAGGRSYNEQFF
CDR3nt: TGTGCCAGCAGCCTTAATCCGGGACTAGCGGGAGGTAGGTCCTACAATGAGCAGTTCTTC

d_gene: TRBD1
j_gene: TRBJ2-3
abundance: .
v_gene: TRBV5-1
CDR3aa: CASSLAGQGVTDTQYF
CDR3nt: TGCGCCAGCAGCTTGGCGGGACAGGGTGTCACAGATACGCAGTATTTT

d_gene: TRBD2
j_gene: TRBJ2-3
abundance: .
v_gene: TRBV19
CDR3aa: CASSETSGSTDTQYF
CDR3nt: TGTGCCAGTAGTGAAACTAGCGGGAGCACAGATACGCAGTATTTT

d_gene: TRBD2
j_gene: TRBJ2-1
abundance: .
v_gene: TRBV5-8
CDR3aa: CASSLYGLAGGTYNEQFF
CDR3nt: TGTGCCAGCAGCTTGTACGGACTAGCGGGAGGAACCTACAATGAGCAGTTCTTC

d_gene: .
j_gene: TRBJ1-2
abundance: once
v_gene: TRBV19
CDR3aa: CASSSGFIYGYTF
CDR3nt: TGTGCCAGTAGTAGCGGTTTTATCTATGGCTACACCTTC

d_gene: .
j_gene: TRBJ1-3
abundance: .
v_gene: TRBV13
CDR3aa: CASSLDRGGSGNTIYF
CDR3nt: TGTGCCAGCAGCTTAGACCGAGGGGGCTCTGGAAACACCATATATTTT

d_gene: TRBD1
j_gene: TRBJ2-2
abundance: .
v_gene: TRBV19
CDR3aa: CASSMDRGDTGELFF
CDR3nt: TGTGCCAGTAGTATGGACAGGGGGGACACCGGGGAGCTGTTTTTT

d_gene: TRBD1
j_gene: TRBJ1-4
abundance: .
v_gene: TRBV19
CDR3aa: CASRHRGHGTNEKLFF
CDR3nt: TGTGCCAGTAGGCACAGGGGGCATGGCACTAATGAAAAACTGTTTTTT

d_gene: TRBD1
j_gene: TRBJ1-2
abundance: .
v_gene: TRBV10-3
CDR3aa: CAISEPGQGYYGYTF
CDR3nt: TGTGCCATCAGCGAGCCGGGACAGGGTTACTATGGCTACACCTTC

d_gene: .
j_gene: TRBJ2-3
abundance: .
v_gene: TRBV5-1
CDR3aa: CASSLDYSGTDTQYF
CDR3nt: TGCGCCAGCAGCTTGGATTATTCTGGCACAGATACGCAGTATTTT

d_gene: TRBD2
j_gene: TRBJ2-1
abundance: .
v_gene: TRBV4-2
CDR3aa: CASSRVGRAGGPKGLYNEQFF
CDR3nt: TGTGCCAGCAGCCGCGTGGGAAGAGCGGGGGGTCCCAAGGGTTTGTACAATGAGCAGTTCTTC

d_gene: .
j_gene: TRBJ1-2
abundance: .
v_gene: TRBV30
CDR3aa: CAWRATSSGYTF
CDR3nt: TGTGCCTGGAGGGCCACATCCTCTGGCTACACCTTC

d_gene: TRBD2
j_gene: TRBJ2-1
abundance: .
v_gene: TRBV5-8
CDR3aa: CASSLLVGYSGSYNEQFF
CDR3nt: TGTGCCAGCAGCTTACTCGTTGGGTATAGCGGGAGTTACAATGAGCAGTTCTTC

d_gene: TRBD2
j_gene: TRBJ2-7
abundance: .
v_gene: TRBV11-2
CDR3aa: CASRPDYAGGFEQYF
CDR3nt: TGTGCCAGCAGGCCGGACTATGCGGGAGGGTTCGAGCAGTACTTC

d_gene: .
j_gene: TRBJ1-5
abundance: .
v_gene: TRBV3-1/TRBV3-2
CDR3aa: CASSQERGPQHF
CDR3nt: TGTGCCAGCAGCCAAGAACGAGGGCCCCAGCATTTT

d_gene: .
j_gene: TRBJ2-7
abundance: .
v_gene: TRBV30
CDR3aa: CAWSLKGKGWNEQYF
CDR3nt: TGTGCCTGGAGTCTTAAGGGGAAAGGATGGAACGAGCAGTACTTC